The 25 T cell receptor beta chains below come from one sample, sequenced in a study of blood T cell repertoires in COVID-19. The repertoire was sequenced with immunoSEQ multiplex PCR; TCRdb's copy has only in-frame clones and lacks some. This table holds roughly 150,000 clones, less than 85% found once. The sequenced sample consisted of peripheral blood. Every receptor here comes from a woman in her fifties or sixties with COVID-19, enrolled during active disease.

CDR3 in DNA: TGTGCCAGCAGACCCGGGACAGGGGGCGTGTATGAGCAGTTCTTC. Its translation: CASRPGTGGVYEQFF. The chain carries TRBV6-5 and TRBJ2-1; TRBD1 aligns across 12 bases. CDR3 length: 15 residues. V was clipped by 6 bases and J by 8 bases; unmatched bases: 8. CDR1 is MNHEY, CDR2 SVGAGI, per germline.

The V call is TRBV9, the J call TRBJ1-1, with 7 bases fitting TRBD1. Trimming removed 3 bases from V and 2 bases from J; junction bases left unmatched: 4. The CDR3 length is 14 residues. From germline, CDR1 is SGDLS and CDR2 YYNGEE. CDR3 DNA sequence: TGTGCCAGCAGCGCTCACAGGGGAAACACTGAAGCTTTCTTT. This encodes CASSAHRGNTEAFF. The variable domain in full, completed from reference TRBV9 and TRBJ1-1, reads DSGVTQTPKHLITATGQRVTLRCSPRSGDLSVYWYQQSLDQGLQFLIQYYNGEERAKGNILERFSAQQFPDLHSELNLSSLELGDSALYFCASSAHRGNTEAFFGQGTRLTVV.

V gene TRBV28 combines with J gene TRBJ1-6; 7 nucleotides agree with TRBD1. V shed 3 bases and J 4 bases; nucleotides not matched to a gene: 9. Germline V gene lookup returns CDR1 MDHEN and CDR2 SYDVKM. This CDR3 spans 17 amino acids. CDR3 nucleotides: TGTGCCAGCAGTTTGGCGCCGACAGGGATGTATAATTCACCCCTCCACTTT. This gives the protein CASSLAPTGMYNSPLHF.

The chain uses TRBV5-6 and TRBJ2-3; 15 bases fit TRBD2. CDR1 and CDR2 (germline): SGHDT, YYEEEE. Losses at the gene ends were 5 bases for V and 8 bases for J; bases not matched to a gene: 6. This CDR3 comprises 15 residues. CDR3 protein: CASRYGLAGGGTQYF. The CDR3 DNA reads TGTGCCAGCAGATATGGACTAGCGGGAGGGGGTACGCAGTATTTT.

This clone was seen more than once but under ten times. This chain links TRBV4-2 with TRBJ2-5, with 7 bases aligning to TRBD2. Germline trimming cut 1 base from V and 2 bases from J; bases unmatched to any gene: 16. The CDR3 has 19 residues. From germline, CDR1 is LGHNA and CDR2 YNFKEQ. The CDR3 DNA reads TGTGCCAGCAGCCAAGGCTTTAACTACGAACTAGCGTCACAAGAGACCCAGTACTTC. Its translation: CASSQGFNYELASQETQYF.

The gene calls are TRBV9 and TRBJ2-1; TRBD1 might be the D (6 bases). CDR1 and CDR2 from the germline V gene are SGDLS and YYNGEE. The germline V and J ends were trimmed by 0 bases and 6 bases, with 19 bases remaining between them. The CDR3 sequence is 17 residues long. The CDR3 protein is CASSVALSVGASNEQFF. The CDR3 bases are TGTGCCAGCAGCGTAGCTCTTTCGGTGGGGGCCTCCAATGAGCAGTTCTTC.

The V call is TRBV6-5, the J call TRBJ1-6; TRBD1 matches 7 bases. CDR3 length: 14 amino acids. V lost 8 bases, J lost 9 bases, and 10 bases stayed unmatched. Germline-derived CDR1 and CDR2 are MNHEY and SVGAGI. The CDR3 protein is CASRFTGDISPLHF. CDR3 in DNA: TGTGCCAGCCGATTCACAGGGGACATTTCACCCCTCCACTTT.

This chain uses TRBV9 with TRBJ1-4; D is possibly TRBD1 (5 bases). CDR3 size: 14 residues. V lost 0 bases to trimming and J lost 8 bases, with 11 bases between them. Per the germline V gene, CDR1 is SGDLS and CDR2 is YYNGEE. CDR3 loop: CASSVAGGTEKLFF. The CDR3 bases are TGTGCCAGCAGCGTAGCGGGGGGGACGGAAAAACTGTTTTTT.

The rearrangement links TRBV7-2 to TRBJ2-7; TRBD2 matches 14 bases. With 1 base clipped from V and 7 bases from J, the junction kept 6 bases outside the gene matches. The length of the CDR3 is 16 residues. Germline lookup yields CDR1 SGHTA and CDR2 FQGNSA. The CDR3 coding sequence is TGTGCCAGCAGCTTAGTTGGCGGGACTAGCGGGAGAGAGCAGTACTTC. Its protein product is CASSLVGGTSGREQYF.

This clone was counted between two and nine times. This sequence joins TRBV6-4 and TRBJ1-1; D might be TRBD1 (6 bases). The germline V gene has CDR1 MRHNA and CDR2 SNTAGT. V was shortened by 6 bases and J by 1 base, with 12 bases between the two germline ends. This CDR3 comprises 14 residues. The CDR3 here is CASRAGVANTEAFF. The CDR3 coding sequence is TGTGCCAGCAGGGCAGGGGTAGCGAACACTGAAGCTTTCTTT.

This clone is a singleton in its sample. This chain joins TRBV30 and TRBJ1-2; D remains ambiguous. V was clipped by 0 bases and J by 4 bases, with 18 bases between them. The CDR3 extends over 16 amino acids. CDR1 and CDR2 from the germline V gene are GTSNPN and SVGIG (reference sequence). The CDR3 protein is CAWSVAAPEKGYGYTF. The DNA for the CDR3 is TGTGCCTGGAGTGTAGCGGCCCCGGAAAAAGGCTATGGCTACACCTTC.

The chain is built from TRBV3-1 (or the pseudogene TRBV3-2) and TRBJ2-5, with TRBD1 matching 9 bases. Germline V gene lookup returns CDR1 LGHDT and CDR2 YNNKEL (reference sequence). CDR3 length: 16 residues. Germline trimming cut 3 bases from V and 4 bases from J; bases unmatched to any gene: 9. The chain's CDR3 is CASSHDKDRGGETQYF. In nucleotides, the CDR3 is TGTGCCAGCAGCCATGATAAGGACAGGGGCGGAGAGACCCAGTACTTC.

The V and J genes are TRBV25-1 and TRBJ1-2, with D unresolved. With 0 bases removed from V and 8 bases from J, the gap between germline ends came to 10 bases. The CDR3 contains 13 residues. The germline CDR1 and CDR2 sequences are MGHDK and SYGVNS. CDR3 coding DNA: TGTGCCAGCAGTGAATATACGGGGAAGGGCTACACCTTC. It is translated as CASSEYTGKGYTF.

This chain links TRBV6-5 with TRBJ2-7, with 8 bases fitting TRBD1. With V trimmed by 6 bases and J by 2 bases, 0 bases remained unmatched. Germline lookup yields CDR1 MNHEY and CDR2 SVGAGI. CDR3 size: 12 residues. CDR3 amino acids: CASRDRAYEQYV. The CDR3 DNA reads TGTGCCAGCAGGGACAGGGCCTACGAGCAGTACGTC.

The chain carries TRBV7-3 and TRBJ2-3; D possibly corresponds to TRBD2 (6 bases). V was shortened by 2 bases and J by 1 base, with 10 bases between the two germline ends. Germline V lookup: CDR1 SGHTA, CDR2 FQGTGA. The CDR3 sequence is 15 residues long. CDR3: CASSLAGPGTDTQYF. The CDR3 DNA reads as TGTGCCAGCAGCTTAGCGGGGCCGGGCACAGATACGCAGTATTTT.

The genes are TRBV15 and TRBJ2-1; 8 bases match TRBD1. The V and J ends lost 2 bases and 4 bases, in that order; junction bases with no gene match: 4. This CDR3 region has 15 residues. The germline CDR1 and CDR2 sequences are LNHNV and YYDKDF (reference sequence). The CDR3 protein is CATSRRQGIYNEQFF. CDR3 sequence (DNA): TGTGCCACCAGCAGACGACAGGGGATTTACAATGAGCAGTTCTTC. The full variable domain, rest sourced from reference TRBV15 and TRBJ2-1, is DAMVIQNPRYQVTQFGKPVTLSCSQTLNHNVMYWYQQKSSQAPKLLFHYYDKDFNNEADTPDNFQSRRPNTSFCFLDIRSPGLGDTAMYLCATSRRQGIYNEQFFGPGTRLTVL.

Ten or more counts support this clone. The same CDR3 also results from other DNA sequences found in this sample. The V and J genes are TRBV11-2 and TRBJ2-5; 8 nucleotides line up with TRBD1. Trimming took 5 bases from V and 1 from J; bases not matched to a gene: 3. CDR3 size: 14 residues. From germline, CDR1 is SGHAT and CDR2 FQNNGV. The CDR3 here is CASSLGTGQETQYF. The CDR3 DNA sequence: TGTGCCAGCAGCCTCGGGACAGGCCAAGAGACCCAGTACTTC.

This chain links TRBV5-1 with TRBJ2-6; 7 bases agree with TRBD1. Germline assignment: CDR1 SGHRS and CDR2 YFSETQ. Trimming took 5 bases from V and 3 from J; bases not matched to a gene: 2. The CDR3 covers 14 residues. DNA of the CDR3: TGCGCCAGCAGACAGGGGAGTGGGGCCAACGTCCTGACTTTC. Encoded protein: CASRQGSGANVLTF.

This chain joins TRBV3-1 (or the pseudogene TRBV3-2) and TRBJ2-7, with 8 bases aligning to TRBD1. CDR3 length: 12 residues. The germline gives CDR1 LGHDT, CDR2 YNNKEL (reference sequence). Trimming cost V 5 bases and J 4 bases; bases outside gene matches: 1. The CDR3 reads CASSRTGYEQYF. The DNA for the CDR3 is TGTGCCAGCAGCAGGACAGGGTACGAGCAGTACTTC.

This clone has more than one count but fewer than ten. The chain joins TRBV30 to TRBJ2-1, with a possible D match to TRBD2 (5 bases). CDR1 and CDR2 (germline): GTSNPN, SVGIG (reference sequence). Trimming shortened V by 2 bases and J by 2 bases, and 13 bases separated the two germline ends. This CDR3 comprises 15 residues. Written as DNA, the CDR3 is TGTGCCTGGAGTCCCCTCACCGGGGCCTACAATGAGCAGTTCTTC. Protein: CAWSPLTGAYNEQFF. The entire variable domain, with the rest obtained from reference TRBV30 and TRBJ2-1, is as follows: SQTIHQWPATLVQPVGSPLSLECTVEGTSNPNLYWYRQAAGRGLQLLFYSVGIGQISSEVPQNLSASRPQDRQFILSSKKLLLSDSGFYLCAWSPLTGAYNEQFFGPGTRLTVL.

The V call is TRBV7-2, the J call TRBJ2-7; 11 positions match TRBD2. The trim removed 5 bases at V and 5 bases at J, leaving 8 bases unmatched. CDR3 length: 15 amino acids. CDR1 and CDR2 from the germline V gene are SGHTA and FQGNSA. CDR3 residues: CASSVTSGSTHEQYF. In nucleotides, the CDR3 is TGTGCCAGCAGCGTAACTAGCGGGAGCACCCACGAGCAGTACTTC.

The CDR3 DNA reads TGCGCCAGCAGCTTGGATGGGAGCTACGAGCAGTACTTC. It codes for CASSLDGSYEQYF. This chain connects TRBV5-1 to TRBJ2-7, with a weak D call TRBD2 (5 bases). Trimming left V 0 bases short and J 3 bases short, with 7 bases between. From germline, CDR1 is SGHRS and CDR2 YFSETQ. The length of the CDR3 is 13 residues.

The table lists this clone with a few counts. V gene TRBV25-1 combines with J gene TRBJ2-3; no reliable D call. The CDR3 is made up of 13 amino acids. V was clipped by 3 bases and J by 8 bases, with 12 bases between them. Germline V CDR1 and CDR2: MGHDK, SYGVNS. The CDR3 DNA is TGTGCCAGCAGTGACCTCCTAGTCGGTACGCAGTATTTT. Protein sequence: CASSDLLVGTQYF.

CDR3 nucleotides: TGTGCCAGTAGAAGTAAGAGGCCCAATTACAATGAGCAGTTCTTC. Amino acid sequence: CASRSKRPNYNEQFF. The chain recombines TRBV19 with TRBJ2-1; D uncertain. CDR1 is LNHDA, CDR2 SQIVND, per germline (reference sequence). The ends were cut back, 6 bases at V and 4 bases at J, with 16 bases in the middle. The CDR3 runs to 15 residues.

This clone has a handful of counts. The genes are TRBV6-1 and TRBJ1-1; TRBD1 is a possible D gene (6 bases). Germline CDR1 reads MNHNS; CDR2 reads SASEGT. V lost 4 bases to trimming and J lost 0 bases, with 18 bases between them. The CDR3 totals 17 residues. The CDR3 sequence: CASSARGGFYLNTEAFF. The CDR3 DNA reads as TGTGCCAGCAGTGCCCGGGGGGGCTTCTACCTGAACACTGAAGCTTTCTTT.